A selection of T cell receptor beta chains follows, all from one sample in a study of blood T cell repertoires in COVID-19. Sequencing used immunoSEQ multiplex PCR; TCRdb keeps in-frame clones, though not all of them. The repertoire includes approximately 260,000 clones, around 90% of them detected once, and about 6.9% sits in the top ten. The source material was PBMCs or T cells enriched from blood (not recorded which). The source of these receptors is a woman in her 30s with acute COVID-19. Each CDR3 is given with its conserved first and last residue. The D gene is left open where the match is weak. Size is stated for part of the rows, as once, few or many counts, or as a class when the clone is expanded.

clone_size	v_call	d_call	j_call	cdr3_aa	cdr3_nt
-	TRBV10-1	TRBD2	TRBJ2-7	CASSTSGAAYEQYF	TGCGCCAGCAGTACTAGCGGGGCCGCCTACGAGCAGTACTTC
-	TRBV5-1	TRBD1	TRBJ2-5	CASSRRTGGGETQYF	TGCGCCAGCAGTAGGAGGACAGGGGGCGGAGAGACCCAGTACTTC
-	TRBV2	-	TRBJ1-2	CASSERQNYGYTF	TGTGCCAGCAGTGAGAGACAGAACTATGGCTACACCTTC
-	TRBV18	TRBD1	TRBJ2-3	CASSRDRGTDTQYF	TGTGCCAGCTCACGCGACAGGGGGACAGATACGCAGTATTTT
-	TRBV6-1	-	TRBJ2-5	CASSDQGADRETQYF	TGTGCCAGCAGTGACCAGGGTGCGGATCGGGAGACCCAGTACTTC
-	TRBV29-1	TRBD1	TRBJ2-1	CSVGGTGGNEQFF	TGCAGCGTCGGCGGGACAGGGGGCAATGAGCAGTTCTTC
-	TRBV5-1	-	TRBJ1-4	CASSLGAQGGVFEKLFF	TGCGCCAGCAGCTTGGGGGCGCAAGGGGGGGTCTTTGAAAAACTGTTTTTT
-	TRBV15	TRBD1	TRBJ1-2	CATSRGGQIFYGYTF	TGTGCCACCAGCAGAGGGGGACAGATATTCTATGGCTACACCTTC
-	TRBV11-2	TRBD1	TRBJ1-2	CASSVGQGLGGYTF	TGTGCCAGCAGCGTCGGACAGGGGTTGGGAGGCTACACCTTC
-	TRBV6-2/TRBV6-3	-	TRBJ2-1	CASSPQYQNEQFF	TGTGCCAGCAGCCCACAGTATCAGAATGAGCAGTTCTTC
-	TRBV28	TRBD1	TRBJ1-5	CASRDRPNQPQHF	TGTGCCAGCAGGGACAGGCCAAATCAGCCCCAGCATTTT
-	TRBV29-1	-	TRBJ2-7	CSVEEAGYYEQYF	TGCAGCGTTGAAGAGGCGGGGTACTACGAGCAGTACTTC
-	TRBV5-4	-	TRBJ1-4	CASSLYGATNEKLFF	TGTGCCAGCAGCTTGTACGGGGCAACTAATGAAAAACTGTTTTTT
-	TRBV7-8	-	TRBJ1-2	CASSQGEVSRYGYTF	TGTGCCAGCAGCCAAGGGGAGGTTTCTCGCTATGGCTACACCTTC
-	TRBV5-4	-	TRBJ2-1	CASSPLLGGARGEQFF	TGTGCCAGCAGCCCGCTTTTGGGGGGCGCCAGGGGGGAGCAGTTCTTC
once	TRBV2	-	TRBJ1-3	CASSIIGGSGNTIYF	TGTGCCAGCAGTATTATCGGGGGGTCTGGAAACACCATATATTTT
-	TRBV5-1	TRBD1	TRBJ1-4	CASSLSGTESNEKLFF	TGCGCCAGCAGCTTATCCGGGACAGAATCGAATGAAAAACTGTTTTTT
-	TRBV3-1/TRBV3-2	TRBD1	TRBJ1-2	CASSQPFLTGSYGYTF	TGTGCCAGCAGCCAACCTTTCCTGACAGGGAGTTATGGCTACACCTTC
-	TRBV18	TRBD1	TRBJ1-3	CASSQKPTTGISGNTIYF	TGTGCCAGCTCACAAAAGCCGACGACAGGGATCTCTGGAAACACCATATATTTT
-	TRBV3-1/TRBV3-2	TRBD1	TRBJ2-3	CASSQAATGSSTDTQYF	TGTGCCAGCAGCCAAGCCGCGACAGGGTCTAGCACAGATACGCAGTATTTT
-	TRBV15	TRBD1	TRBJ2-6	CATSRGQVTGGANVLTF	TGTGCCACCAGCAGGGGACAGGTCACGGGCGGGGCCAACGTCCTGACTTTC
-	TRBV9	-	TRBJ2-3	CASSARTVSDTQYF	TGTGCCAGCAGCGCCCGGACTGTGTCAGATACGCAGTATTTT
-	TRBV7-8	-	TRBJ1-2	CASSSGGIGYTF	TGTGCCAGCAGCTCCGGAGGGATTGGCTACACCTTC
-	TRBV6-5	-	TRBJ1-3	CASRETGSSGNTIYF	TGTGCCAGCAGGGAGACAGGCAGCTCTGGAAACACCATATATTTT
-	TRBV3-1/TRBV3-2	-	TRBJ2-7	CASSQNGPWSGRVRNEQYF	TGTGCCAGCAGCCAAAACGGACCGTGGTCGGGCAGGGTTAGGAACGAGCAGTACTTC
-	TRBV11-3	TRBD2	TRBJ2-7	CASSLDTSGYEVEQYF	TGTGCCAGCAGCTTAGACACTAGCGGGTACGAAGTCGAGCAGTACTTC
-	TRBV6-4	-	TRBJ1-1	CASSRGTEAFF	TGTGCCAGCAGTAGGGGGACAGAAGCTTTCTTT
-	TRBV6-2/TRBV6-3	TRBD1	TRBJ2-7	CASSSLGQALSYEQYF	TGTGCCAGCAGTTCCCTTGGACAGGCTCTCTCCTACGAGCAGTACTTC
-	TRBV4-1	-	TRBJ2-1	CASSQLEARNEQFF	TGCGCCAGCAGCCAGCTGGAGGCGAGGAATGAGCAGTTCTTC
-	TRBV6-5	-	TRBJ1-6	CASSLVQDSPLHF	TGTGCCAGCAGTCTGGTTCAGGATTCACCCCTCCACTTT
-	TRBV3-1/TRBV3-2	-	TRBJ2-3	CASSQGRGGRTDTQYF	TGTGCCAGCAGCCAAGGGCGCGGGGGCCGCACAGATACGCAGTATTTT
-	TRBV7-2	TRBD2	TRBJ2-7	CASSSISGSPYEQYF	TGTGCCAGCAGCTCGATTAGCGGGAGCCCCTACGAGCAGTACTTC
-	TRBV7-7	TRBD2	TRBJ2-7	CASSPGTSADYEQYF	TGTGCTAGCAGCCCCGGGACTAGCGCTGACTACGAGCAGTACTTC
-	TRBV12-5	TRBD2	TRBJ2-1	CASGLPLAGIFNEQFF	TGTGCTAGTGGTTTGCCCCTAGCGGGAATCTTCAATGAGCAGTTCTTC
-	TRBV29-1	-	TRBJ1-2	CSVTGTTAIYTF	TGCAGCGTTACCGGGACAACCGCTATCTACACCTTC
-	TRBV15	-	TRBJ1-1	CATSREGGRTEAFF	TGTGCCACCAGCAGAGAGGGGGGGCGCACTGAAGCTTTCTTT